This T cell receptor beta chain was captured by sequencing in a study of shared clonotypes between healthy human individuals (dated by TCRdb to 2019 to 2021). Looking at the study overall: The cohort included a few men and two women between 18 and 49 years of age. Per donor, three plates each were used for CD4 naive and CD4 memory, two for CD8 naive, and one for CD8 memory. Blood TCR repertoires of roughly 5 healthy adults were deeply sequenced to estimate repertoire size and the extent of clonotype sharing between individuals. Different laboratories and diverse techniques were used to prepare libraries and sequence TCR repertoires, to increase sequencing depth and limit assay-specific biases. Between about 0.8 and 8.9 billion PBMCs per donor were obtained by leukapheresis.

About this clone: It has no known antigen specificity. Base quality data are lacking; no much larger clone is found one base away.

Broad study findings and their caveats: Sampling was restricted to blood, and TCR repertoires in tissue are likely to differ from TCR repertoires in blood. Because the study included only a small number of donors, the genetic and exposure-history diversity represented was limited. Incomplete sequencing was indicated by rarefaction of sorted-subset datasets, despite the large sequencing depth. Higher generation probabilities were observed for clonotypes shared by all four sorted-subset donors than for non-shared clonotypes. About 4.5% of naive CD4, 3.5% of naive CD8, approximately 2.2% of memory CD4, and about 0.4% of memory CD8 clonotypes were shared across four donors. Pairwise subsampling indicated that sequencing depth was expected to affect the degree of clonotype sharing among donors. Naive subsets generally had larger estimated clonotype richness than memory subsets.

Healthy HIV-negative adults with no recently reported acute infections or vaccinations were included as donors. Every donor was a Caucasian adult living in Nashville, Tennessee, USA. CD4+ T cells were enriched by magnetic negative selection, after which naive cells were positively selected on CD45RA and the negative fraction was taken as the memory subset. Blood was obtained by leukapheresis, after which PBMCs were separated by Ficoll-Histopaque density gradient centrifugation and cryopreserved in liquid nitrogen vapor phase. Analytical flow cytometry was used to check the purity and quantity of every magnetically sorted T cell population. From each sorted fraction, genomic DNA was isolated and quantified by UV absorbance on a Nanodrop 2000c. The CDR3 has 17 amino acids, counting the end cysteine and phenylalanine. Only the CDR3 region is kept as DNA, spanning 51 bases read in frame from base 1. Trimming removed 7 bases from V and 0 bases from J; the gene matches leave 9 bases unexplained. The germline V gene provides CDR1 ENHRY and CDR2 SYGVKD.

Using the deep immunoSEQ assay, multiplex PCR amplified TCR CDR3 regions from genomic DNA. Extracted genomic DNA from each cell subset was distributed evenly across all wells of several immunoSEQ 96-well plates, and each plate was treated as a replicate. For sorted subsets, 150 to 250 ng of genomic DNA, equivalent to roughly 33,000 T cell genomes, went into each replicate PCR. The purified libraries were quantified using a Qubit 3.0 fluorometer, sized with a Bioanalyzer 2100, and then quantified again using the KAPA Library Quantification kit. A separate single-read 150-cycle Illumina NextSeq 550 flow cell was used to sequence each immunoSEQ 96-well plate. The original pipeline was this. Because only junctional sequences without quality scores were contained in the immunoSEQ output, filtering matching that applied to full-length reads could not be performed. To assign V/J genes and CDR3, sequences were annotated using PyIR, a Python wrapper for IgBLAST v1.9, with IMGT germline references. Any read was removed if the V/J assignment was weak (E-value above 1e-6), the CDR3 was missing, or the read contained stop codons, out-of-frame junctions, or ambiguous translated residues. A V3J clonotype was defined by an identical inferred V gene, J gene, and CDR3 amino acid sequence. Percentage overlap between repertoires was calculated by dividing the number of shared unique clonotypes by the size of the smaller repertoire. Richness of each repertoire was evaluated using RTK rarefaction, the Chao1 estimator, and Recon v2.1 estimates of unobserved clonotypes. For all TCRbeta clonotypes obtained by the gDNA method from a handful of donors, generation probabilities were computed with OLGA. This immuneACCESS table, as held by TCRdb, lists in-frame sequences with V and J called but not all clones. Of the missing ones, under half trace to an unresolved V gene in checked studies; the others have no known cause. The DNA gave D and trimming, while V, J and clone size come from that table. A total of a few million clones appear in this sample, approximately 94% of them only once. 0.13% of the sample rests with the top ten.

Recombination linked TRBV10-3 to TRBJ1-3, with TRBD1 identical over 10 junction bases. Sequenced: naive CD4+ T cells sorted from blood. The cell subset or site label on this specimen signifies: CD45RA+ positively selected. The receptor's source is a man aged 18 to 30 in good health. The CDR3 amino acid sequence is: CAITDRGRNLSGNTIYF. The DNA sequence is as follows: TGTGCCATCACTGACAGGGGGCGTAATCTCTCTGGAAACACCATATATTTT.